The count of the clone carrying this TCR beta chain is one. Here immunoSEQ multiplex PCR was the method, and the copy in TCRdb shows in-frame clones only, minus some. The repertoire holds roughly 150,000 clones, roughly 84% seen once, with approximately 8.4% in the top ten. The CDR3 is 14 amino acids. V was trimmed by 2 bases and J by 7 bases, leaving 12 bases between them. From germline, CDR1 is LNHDA and CDR2 SQIVND (reference sequence). This sample is drawn from a study of blood T cell repertoires in COVID-19. This chain joins TRBV19 and TRBJ1-5; possible D gene TRBD1, 5 bases. Sequencing was performed on PBMCs or T cells enriched from blood (not recorded which). The source of this sequence is a woman in her 50s who had recovered from COVID-19. CDR3 in amino acids: CASSIRGVRQPQHF. The CDR3 region has the DNA TGTGCCAGTAGTATACGGGGGGTAAGGCAGCCCCAGCATTTT.